This note documents a single T cell receptor beta chain sequence. This sample was taken from a study of blood T cell repertoires in COVID-19. This CDR3 has 14 residues. Germline lookup yields CDR1 MNHEY and CDR2 SMNVEV (reference sequence). Deletions cut 6 bases from V and 0 bases from J, with 11 bases between. Using immunoSEQ multiplex PCR, the repertoire was profiled, and TCRdb retains in-frame clones only, with some absent. The sample has about 180,000 clones; roughly nine tenths are singletons. The sequenced sample consisted of peripheral blood. The origin of this receptor is a man younger than 35 who had recovered from COVID-19. The genes are TRBV27 and TRBJ1-2; D gene uncertain. For the CDR3, the DNA is TGTGCCAGCAGGCTTGCAGGATCTAACTATGGCTACACCTTC. It encodes CASRLAGSNYGYTF.